A single sample gave rise to the 25 T cell receptor beta chains below, sequenced in a study of T cell responses to AZD1222 COVID-19 vaccine. Assay: immunoSEQ multiplex PCR; the TCRdb copy retains only in-frame clones and omits some. The sample carries 79,000 or so clones, around three quarters recorded once. Sample: peripheral blood, taken 28 days after the second dose of the MenACWY control vaccine. These receptors originate from an adult who received the MenACWY meningococcal vaccine as a control.

The rearrangement uses TRBV30 and TRBJ1-5, with 10 bases fitting TRBD1. The CDR3 has 16 residues. Trimming at V came to 1 base and at J to 3 bases, leaving 6 bases not matched to a gene. Germline V gives CDR1 GTSNPN, CDR2 SVGIG (reference sequence). The CDR3 coding sequence is TGTGCCTGGAGTGCCCCGGGACAGGGGATCAATCAGCCCCAGCATTTT. Amino acids: CAWSAPGQGINQPQHF.

Sample share makes this clone medium-sized. J is TRBJ1-2 and V is TRBV9, with a tentative D call TRBD1 (5 bases). Germline assignment: CDR1 SGDLS and CDR2 YYNGEE. V lost 0 bases to trimming and J lost 6 bases, with 18 bases between them. This CDR3 comprises 16 residues. CDR3 amino acids: CASSVANGASLDGYTF. The CDR3, as DNA: TGTGCCAGCAGCGTAGCCAATGGGGCAAGTTTGGATGGCTACACCTTC.

This clone showed up just a few times. This same CDR3 is encoded by further DNA sequences in the sample. The chain recombines TRBV2 with TRBJ2-7, with TRBD2 matching 7 bases. Losses at the gene ends were 2 bases for V and 2 bases for J; bases not matched to a gene: 3. CDR1 is SNHLY and CDR2 is FYNNEI in the germline V gene. This CDR3 comprises 14 residues. CDR3 nucleotide sequence: TGTGCCAGCAGTGAAAGAGGGAGGGCCTACGAGCAGTACTTC. Its protein product is CASSERGRAYEQYF.

The chain recombines TRBV5-1 with TRBJ1-1; possibly TRBD1 for D (6 bases). The CDR3 runs to 14 residues. Germline V gene sequence: CDR1 SGHRS, CDR2 YFSETQ. The V gene lost 2 bases and the J gene lost 3 bases, with 11 bases spanning the gap. The CDR3 protein is CASSFGGLDTEAFF. CDR3 bases: TGCGCCAGCAGCTTTGGGGGGCTTGACACTGAAGCTTTCTTT. The entire variable domain, with the rest obtained from reference TRBV5-1 and TRBJ1-1, is as follows: KAGVTQTPRYLIKTRGQQVTLSCSPISGHRSVSWYQQTPGQGLQFLFEYFSETQRNKGNFPGRFSGRQFSNSRSEMNVSTLELGDSALYLCASSFGGLDTEAFFGQGTRLTVV.

V and J are TRBV3-1 (or the pseudogene TRBV3-2) and TRBJ1-5, with a tentative D call TRBD1 (6 bases). V was clipped by 4 bases and J by 0 bases, with 10 bases between them. This CDR3 has 15 amino acids. Germline V gives CDR1 LGHDT, CDR2 YNNKEL (reference sequence). The CDR3 protein is CASSRGGYSNQPQHF. CDR3 coding DNA: TGTGCCAGCAGCCGAGGGGGGTATAGCAATCAGCCCCAGCATTTT.

The chain has TRBV6-2 or TRBV6-3 and TRBJ2-1; D is unclear. V dropped 0 bases and J dropped 3 bases, with 9 bases sitting between them. The germline CDR1 and CDR2 sequences are MNHEY and SVGEGT. CDR3 length equals 15 residues. The CDR3 loop reads CASSYSGKVYNEQFF. CDR3 sequence (DNA): TGTGCCAGCAGTTACTCGGGGAAGGTCTACAATGAGCAGTTCTTC.

The chain recombines TRBV28 with TRBJ2-1, with D perhaps TRBD1 (6 bases). Germline values: CDR1 MDHEN, CDR2 SYDVKM. The CDR3 spans 14 residues. V lost 5 bases to trimming and J lost 9 bases, with 17 bases between them. CDR3 coding DNA: TGTGCCAGCAGTACAACAGGGCTGAGCGGTGAGCAGTTCTTC. Its translation: CASSTTGLSGEQFF.

V usage is TRBV2 and J usage is TRBJ2-1; 10 nucleotides agree with TRBD2. The junction had 8 bases not matched to a gene; V was cut back by 4 bases and J by 5 bases. The germline gives CDR1 SNHLY, CDR2 FYNNEI. This CDR3 is 16 amino acids long. The CDR3 reads CASSASLAGVDNEQFF. Written as DNA, the CDR3 is TGTGCCAGCAGTGCGAGCCTAGCGGGGGTGGACAATGAGCAGTTCTTC.

The J gene is TRBJ1-4, the V gene TRBV18, with unresolved D. The CDR3 is 15 amino acids. V lost 5 bases, J lost 6 bases, and 16 bases lay in between. In germline, CDR1 is KGHSH, CDR2 LQKENI. The CDR3 nucleotides are TGTGCCAGCTCATTCCGACCCGGCGAGGATGAAAAACTGTTTTTT. This translates into CASSFRPGEDEKLFF.

CDR3 sequence (DNA): TGTGCCAGCAGCTTAGTGGATAAAGAGACCCAGTACTTC. Translation gives CASSLVDKETQYF. The rearrangement links TRBV7-9 to TRBJ2-5, with D unclear. This CDR3 has 13 amino acids. Germline CDR1 SEHNR, CDR2 FQNEAQ (reference sequence). Trimming shortened V by 1 base and J by 3 bases, and 6 bases separated the two germline ends. Supplemented by reference TRBV7-9 and TRBJ2-5, the full variable domain reads DTGVSQNPRHKITKRGQNVTFRCDPISEHNRLYWYRQTLGQGPEFLTYFQNEAQLEKSRLLSDRFSAERPKGSFSTLEIQRTEQGDSAMYLCASSLVDKETQYFGPGTRLLVL.

The chain carries TRBV19 and TRBJ2-1; D is perhaps TRBD2 (6 bases). Germline V lookup: CDR1 LNHDA, CDR2 SQIVND (reference sequence). The V end lost 6 bases, the J end lost 0 bases, and 12 bases lay between the germline ends. The CDR3 runs to 15 residues. CDR3 residues: CASSRDGSSYNEQFF. Here the CDR3 DNA reads TGTGCCAGTAGCCGGGACGGGAGCTCCTACAATGAGCAGTTCTTC.

This rearrangement joins TRBV28 to TRBJ1-4, with 9 bases matching TRBD1. This CDR3 comprises 15 residues. Germline CDR1 MDHEN, CDR2 SYDVKM. J gave up 10 bases and V 5 bases, and 11 bases lay outside the gene matches. The CDR3 sequence: CASSPRTGVGGKLFF. The CDR3 bases are TGTGCCAGCAGTCCACGGACAGGGGTTGGGGGAAAACTGTTTTTT.

This chain joins TRBV5-8 and TRBJ2-1, with unresolved D. CDR3 length equals 14 residues. In germline, CDR1 is SGHTS, CDR2 YDEGEE. Trimming stripped 4 bases from V and 0 bases from J, with 8 bases between. The CDR3 spells CASSPSPSYNEQFF. The DNA of the CDR3 is TGTGCCAGCAGCCCCTCCCCCTCCTACAATGAGCAGTTCTTC.

The V call is TRBV15, the J call TRBJ1-4; maybe TRBD1 (5 bases). V was cut by 2 bases and J by 6 bases, with 16 bases left in between. Germline V gene sequence: CDR1 LNHNV, CDR2 YYDKDF (reference sequence). The CDR3 sequence is 16 residues long. In DNA, the CDR3 is TGTGCCACCAGCAGACCGTTCCGGGGACCAGATGAAAAACTGTTTTTT. Its protein is CATSRPFRGPDEKLFF.

This clone is a singleton in its sample. CDR3 region: CASSLSRTGDQFF. The CDR3 nucleotides read TGTGCCAGCAGCTTAAGTCGGACAGGGGATCAGTTCTTC. The chain carries TRBV7-3 and TRBJ2-1, with TRBD1 matching over 9 bases. The CDR3 consists of 13 residues. Germline loops: CDR1 SGHTA, CDR2 FQGTGA. After removal of 1 base from V and 13 bases from J, the junction contained 5 bases not matched to a gene.

As concerns this clone: This sample also contains other DNA sequences that code for the same CDR3. The chain employs TRBV5-4 and TRBJ2-5; D unresolved. The V gene lost 0 bases and the J gene lost 5 bases, with 8 bases spanning the gap. The CDR3 runs to 13 residues. CDR1 and CDR2 (germline): SGHNT, YYREEE (reference sequence). Here the CDR3 DNA reads TGTGCCAGCAGCTTGGATCGTGTCGAGACCCAGTACTTC. It codes for CASSLDRVETQYF.

This sequence joins TRBV30 and TRBJ1-2; TRBD1 might be the D (6 bases). Germline V gene data show CDR1 as GTSNPN and CDR2 as SVGIG (reference sequence). V was trimmed by 0 bases and J by 6 bases, leaving 14 bases between them. The CDR3 spans 14 residues. CDR3 in amino acids: CAWSVGADGHGYTF. CDR3 nucleotides: TGTGCCTGGAGTGTGGGGGCCGATGGGCATGGCTACACCTTC.

The DNA for the CDR3 is TGTGCCAGCAGCCCGGGGCGTCGGGACTATGGCTACACCTTC. It specifies CASSPGRRDYGYTF. The gene calls are TRBV7-9 and TRBJ1-2; the D gene is possibly TRBD1 (5 bases). The CDR3 has 14 amino acids. CDR1 SEHNR and CDR2 FQNEAQ come from the germline V gene (reference sequence). Between the trimmed V and J ends, which lost 5 bases and 3 bases, there was a span of 13 bases.

CDR3 DNA sequence: TGTGCCAGCAAGGGGGGACTGTCACCCCTCCACTTT. It translates to CASKGGLSPLHF. The chain has TRBV28 and TRBJ1-6; D is perhaps TRBD1 (6 bases). Trimming stripped 7 bases from V and 10 bases from J, with 11 bases between. The CDR3 length is 12 residues. Per germline, CDR1 MDHEN and CDR2 SYDVKM.

The rearrangement uses TRBV2 and TRBJ1-2; D perhaps matches TRBD1 (6 bases). The CDR3 sequence is 13 residues long. V was pared by 7 bases and J by 3 bases, with 12 bases between. Germline CDR1 and CDR2: SNHLY and FYNNEI. The CDR3 reads CASNTGRDYGYTF. The DNA of the CDR3 is TGTGCCAGCAACACAGGGAGGGACTATGGCTACACCTTC.

The chain links TRBV5-1 to TRBJ2-3; no definite D call. Per the germline V gene, CDR1 is SGHRS and CDR2 is YFSETQ. The CDR3 totals 15 residues. Between the trimmed V and J ends, which lost 7 bases and 4 bases, there was a span of 19 bases. The CDR3: CASATDLIPPDTQYF. The CDR3 DNA reads TGCGCCAGCGCTACGGACCTTATCCCCCCAGATACGCAGTATTTT.

The J gene is TRBJ1-2, the V gene TRBV7-9; D call uncertain. The CDR3 covers 12 residues. V was trimmed by 1 base and J by 7 bases, leaving 7 bases between them. CDR1 is SEHNR and CDR2 is FQNEAQ in the germline V gene (reference sequence). CDR3 nucleotide sequence: TGTGCCAGCAGCTTAGGGACCCGTGGCTACACCTTC. Protein sequence: CASSLGTRGYTF.

V gene TRBV7-6 combines with J gene TRBJ1-4; maybe TRBD1 (5 bases). With 0 bases removed from V and 7 bases from J, the gap between germline ends came to 15 bases. This CDR3 has 16 residues. Germline CDR1 is SGHVS and CDR2 is FNYEAQ. The CDR3 DNA reads as TGTGCCAGCAGCTTAGCGCGAGGCAGGGAAGTTGAAAAACTGTTTTTT. As protein: CASSLARGREVEKLFF. Variable domain in full (rest from reference TRBV7-6 and TRBJ1-4): GAGVSQSPRYKVTKRGQDVALRCDPISGHVSLYWYRQALGQGPEFLTYFNYEAQQDKSGLPNDRFSAERPEGSISTLTIQRTEQRDSAMYRCASSLARGREVEKLFFGSGTQLSVL.

This chain joins TRBV27 and TRBJ2-7, with a possible D match to TRBD2 (6 bases). With 6 bases removed from V and 2 bases from J, the gap between germline ends came to 11 bases. Germline V CDR1 and CDR2: MNHEY, SMNVEV (reference sequence). The CDR3 totals 13 residues. In DNA form, the CDR3 reads TGTGCCAGCAGCCTTAGCGGACCCTACGAGCAGTACTTC. Its translation: CASSLSGPYEQYF.

V gene TRBV6-5 combines with J gene TRBJ2-5; 8 nucleotides match TRBD2. Per germline, CDR1 MNHEY and CDR2 SVGAGI. The CDR3 is 14 amino acids. V was pared by 5 bases and J by 4 bases, with 6 bases of the junction left unmatched. CDR3 coding DNA: TGTGCCAGCAGTCCGGGACTAGTTAGAGAGACCCAGTACTTC. This gives the protein CASSPGLVRETQYF.